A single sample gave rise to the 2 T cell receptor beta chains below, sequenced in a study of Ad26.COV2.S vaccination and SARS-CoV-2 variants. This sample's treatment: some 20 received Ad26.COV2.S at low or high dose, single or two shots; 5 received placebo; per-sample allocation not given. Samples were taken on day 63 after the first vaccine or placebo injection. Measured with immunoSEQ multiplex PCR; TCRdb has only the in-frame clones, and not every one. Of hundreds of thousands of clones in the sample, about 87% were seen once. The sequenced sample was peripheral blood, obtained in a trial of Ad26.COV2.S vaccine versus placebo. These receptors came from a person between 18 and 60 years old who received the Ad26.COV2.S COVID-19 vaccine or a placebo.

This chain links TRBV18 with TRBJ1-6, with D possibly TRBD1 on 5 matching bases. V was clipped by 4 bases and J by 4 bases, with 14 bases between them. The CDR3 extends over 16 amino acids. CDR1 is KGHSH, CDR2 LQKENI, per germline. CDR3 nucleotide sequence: TGTGCCAGCTCACTAGCGTCGGGGGGATATAATTCACCCCTCCACTTT. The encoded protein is CASSLASGGYNSPLHF.

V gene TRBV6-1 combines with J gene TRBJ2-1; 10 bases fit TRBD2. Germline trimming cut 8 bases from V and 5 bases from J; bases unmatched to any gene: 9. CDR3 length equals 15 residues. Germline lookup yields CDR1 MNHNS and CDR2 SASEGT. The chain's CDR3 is CASREAGGPHNEQFF. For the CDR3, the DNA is TGTGCCAGCCGCGAAGCGGGAGGGCCTCACAATGAGCAGTTCTTC.